This T cell receptor beta chain was identified during a study of blood T cell repertoires in COVID-19 (dated by TCRdb to 2020 to 2021). Regarding the complete study: Samples covering the acute and convalescent phases of COVID-19 were provided by collaborators in the United States, Italy and Spain. A de-identified subject ID, COVID-19 status, age in years and sex were almost always included in the sample metadata. Where available, HLA class I and class II types were taken from metadata supplied by the sample provider and were not determined by assay-based typing. The dataset comprised deeply sampled blood TCRbeta repertoires from subjects exposed to, actively infected with, or recovered from COVID-19. The repertoires were released in a freely available public database meant as a resource for research on the immune response to SARS-CoV-2. The samples were drawn from two sources: the first 160 participants of the ongoing ImmuneRACE study, and about 1,300 subjects contributed by 6 global collaborators. The prospective study material was composed of cDNA or gDNA derived from T cells, B-cell-depleted T cells, or PBMCs.

The immunoSEQ Assay, a bias-controlled multiplex PCR, was used to amplify TCRbeta CDR3 regions from genomic DNA. The study's own analysis went as follows. Within the assay, amplification of reference gene primers was used to estimate how many nucleated cells each sample contained. To quantify the absolute abundance of each unique TCRbeta CDR3 rearrangement, sequence reads were collapsed and filtered. Productive Simpson clonality was computed per sample as the square root of Simpson's diversity index over productive rearrangements. The source is immuneACCESS, and TCRdb retained only in-frame sequences with V and J called. Part of the clones is not carried over; for the studies checked, unresolved V genes explain less than half of this, and the remainder is unexplained. Clone size and the V and J calls come from that table; the DNA yielded D and trimming. The table for this sample lists nearly 50,000 clones; 85% to 90% of them were counted only once. The ten largest make up about 4.7% of the sample.

Trimming accounts for 1 base at V and 3 bases at J, while the number of junction bases matched to no gene is 7. Reading from cysteine to phenylalanine, the CDR3 counts 16 amino acids. Only the CDR3 DNA is retained, 48 bases long and in frame from the first base. CDR1 and CDR2 are read off the germline V gene as SNHLY and FYNNEI. Overall study results and their limits: How much clinical and demographic metadata was included differed by source and by participant, and the metadata was provided uncurated.

The collaborating institutions used their own protocols to collect whole blood in K2EDTA tubes. For TCRbeta analysis, collaborators shipped samples in one of three forms: frozen whole blood, isolated PBMCs, or DNA extracted from either of those sample types. Comments on this clone: The target of this receptor is not known. Base qualities are not provided; no much larger clone lies one nucleotide away.

The V and J genes are TRBV2 and TRBJ2-7; TRBD1 lines up with 9 middle nucleotides. The receptor's source is a man between 35 and 55 years old with active COVID-19. The material sequenced was peripheral blood. The CDR3 sequence is CASSEGGRQGGYEQYF. The sequence in DNA is TGTGCCAGCAGTGAAGGAGGGAGACAGGGGGGCTACGAGCAGTACTTC.